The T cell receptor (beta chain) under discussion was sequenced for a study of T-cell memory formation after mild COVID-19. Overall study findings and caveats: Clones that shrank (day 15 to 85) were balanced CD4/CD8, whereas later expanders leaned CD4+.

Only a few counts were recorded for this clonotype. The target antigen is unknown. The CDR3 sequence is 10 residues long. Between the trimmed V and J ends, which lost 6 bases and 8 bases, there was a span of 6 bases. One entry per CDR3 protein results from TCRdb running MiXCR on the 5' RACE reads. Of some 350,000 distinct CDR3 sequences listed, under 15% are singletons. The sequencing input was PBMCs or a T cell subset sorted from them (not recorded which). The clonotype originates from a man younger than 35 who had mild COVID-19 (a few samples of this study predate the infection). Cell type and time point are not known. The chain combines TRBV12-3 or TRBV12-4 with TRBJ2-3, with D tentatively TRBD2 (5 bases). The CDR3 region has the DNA TGTGCCAGCAGAGAGGGTACGCAGTATTTT. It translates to CASREGTQYF.